The next 12 T cell receptor beta chains were all read from a single sample in a study of glioma-infiltrating T cells. Using RNA template, CDR3s of TCR alpha and beta were amplified with iRepertoire arm-PCR. In TCRdb, the multiplex PCR reads were re-called with MiXCR into one record per CDR3 protein. The table lists 95,000 to 110,000 distinct CDR3 sequences, around 31% of them singletons. The sequenced sample was glioma tissue, nonneoplastic brain tissue, or PBMCs (not recorded which). Receptors were obtained from a human donor with low-grade glioma or glioblastoma, undergoing nonglioma brain surgery, or in good health (not recorded which).

The chain is built from TRBV3-1 and TRBJ2-4; possibly TRBD1 or TRBD2 for D (6 bases each). The germline V gene has CDR1 LGHDT and CDR2 YNNKEL (reference sequence). CDR3 length equals 20 residues. V lost 0 bases, J lost 0 bases, and 21 bases lay in between. In DNA form, the CDR3 reads TGTGCCAGCAGCCAAGATCTTTCGGCGGAGGGGGTAAGAGCCAAAAACATTCAGTACTTC. Translated: CASSQDLSAEGVRAKNIQYF.

In its sample, this clonotype was seen many times. This rearrangement joins TRBV6-1 to TRBJ1-1, with D unresolved. The CDR3 loop spans 14 amino acids. The germline gives CDR1 MNHNS, CDR2 SASEGT. V was trimmed by 8 bases and J by 4 bases, leaving 17 bases between them. This chain's CDR3 is CASHHPLSGTEAFF. CDR3 bases: TGTGCCAGCCATCACCCTCTTTCGGGCACTGAAGCTTTCTTT.

This clonotype was seen at least ten times. V gene TRBV20-1 combines with J gene TRBJ2-5; tentatively, D is TRBD2 (6 bases). The V and J ends lost 3 bases and 5 bases respectively, with 16 bases between them. CDR1 DFQATT and CDR2 SNEGSKA come from the germline V gene (reference sequence). The CDR3 runs to 14 residues. The CDR3 loop reads CSASRDGGLETQYF. In nucleotides, the CDR3 is TGCAGTGCTAGTAGGGATGGAGGGCTGGAGACCCAGTACTTC.

This clonotype was seen ten or more times. The chain carries TRBV20-1 and TRBJ2-1; D may be TRBD2 (6 bases). Trimming stripped 6 bases from V and 3 bases from J, with 18 bases between. The CDR3 has 15 amino acids. Germline CDR1 reads DFQATT; CDR2 reads SNEGSKA (reference sequence). CDR3 coding DNA: TGCAGTGCGCACCGTGCGGGGACCCTCTACAATGAGCAGTTCTTC. Translation gives CSAHRAGTLYNEQFF.

This clonotype was seen a handful of times. This chain links TRBV3-1 with TRBJ2-5; D may match TRBD1 or TRBD2 (6 bases each). There are 14 residues in the CDR3. The germline gives CDR1 LGHDT, CDR2 YNNKEL (reference sequence). V lost 9 bases, J lost 9 bases, and 23 bases lay in between. The CDR3 region has the DNA TGTGCCAGTCGACCACCGAGGGGGTCGGGGGCCCAGTACTTC. Translating it yields CASRPPRGSGAQYF.

This clonotype was counted a single time. The chain is built from TRBV28 and TRBJ1-5, with D possibly matching TRBD1 (5 bases). Trimming took 4 bases from V and 6 from J, leaving 22 bases between them. Germline V gene data show CDR1 as MDHEN and CDR2 as SYDVKM. The CDR3 loop spans 17 amino acids. In DNA form, the CDR3 reads TGTGCCAGCAGTTCGGGTAGAGGGGACCCGTGGATTCAGCCCCAGCATTTT. Translated: CASSSGRGDPWIQPQHF.

This clonotype was observed a few times. The CDR3 spells CASSQASGLNNQPQHF. The DNA for the CDR3 is TGTGCCAGCAGCCAAGCTTCAGGACTAAACAATCAGCCCCAGCATTTT. The chain has TRBV3-1 and TRBJ1-5; D gene ambiguous. In germline, CDR1 is LGHDT, CDR2 YNNKEL (reference sequence). This CDR3 spans 16 amino acids. The V and J ends lost 1 base and 3 bases respectively, with 13 bases between them.

A remark on this clonotype: A single base separates this from a much larger clone, so it may be a read error. Since no conserved phenylalanine or tryptophan closes the CDR3, a read error is the likely cause. V is TRBV2 and J is TRBJ1-6; D perhaps matches TRBD1 (6 bases). Germline loops: CDR1 SNHLY, CDR2 FYNNEI. The germline V and J ends were trimmed by 6 bases and 4 bases, with 13 bases remaining between them. The CDR3 sequence is 15 residues long. CDR3: CASSRTEIYNSPLHL. The CDR3 nucleotides are TGTGCCAGCAGCCGGACAGAGATTTATAATTCACCCCTCCACCTT.

The chain uses TRBV29-1 and TRBJ2-1; maybe TRBD1 (5 bases). The V end was cut by 0 bases, the J end by 6 bases, with 9 bases between. The CDR3 loop spans 13 amino acids. CDR1 is SQVTM and CDR2 is ANQGSEA in the germline V gene. The CDR3 nucleotides are TGCAGCGTTGAAGAGGGGCGCGGCAATGAGCAGTTCTTC. Residues: CSVEEGRGNEQFF.

About this clonotype: One junction end does not reproduce the germline sequence, and a read error may be involved. The chain has TRBV11-2 and TRBJ1-2; 10 bases line up with TRBD1. This CDR3 has 17 residues. CDR1 is SGHAT and CDR2 is FQNNGV in the germline V gene. This CDR3 is CTSSPRDRGRAGYGYTF. CDR3 sequence (DNA): TGTACCAGCAGCCCCCGGGACAGGGGACGGGCGGGCTATGGCTACACCTTC.

As for this clonotype: This clone may be a read error of a much larger clone one base away. The genes are TRBV7-9 and TRBJ2-1, with TRBD1 as a possible D gene (5 bases). CDR1 SEHNR and CDR2 FQNEAQ come from the germline V gene (reference sequence). V dropped 5 bases and J dropped 13 bases, with 12 bases sitting between them. The CDR3 loop spans 11 amino acids. The chain's CDR3 is CASSLQGTQFF. The CDR3 DNA sequence: TGTGCCAGCAGCCTCCAGGGCACCCAGTTCTTC.

As for this clonotype: A read error may be the cause here, since a much bigger clone is one base away. DNA for the CDR3: TGTGCCAGCAGCCTACAGGTTCACAATGAGCAGTTCTTC. As protein: CASSLQVHNEQFF. This chain connects TRBV7-2 to TRBJ2-1; a weak D match, TRBD1 (5 bases). The ends were cut back, 5 bases at V and 5 bases at J, with 10 bases in the middle. CDR1 and CDR2 from the germline V gene are SGHTA and FQGNSA. This CDR3 has 13 residues.